This passage covers 6 T cell receptor beta chains from one sample sequenced in a study of blood T cell repertoires in COVID-19 (dated by TCRdb to the early 2020s). Library preparation used the immunoSEQ multiplex PCR assay. The source is immuneACCESS, and TCRdb retained only in-frame sequences with V and J called. Part of the clones is not carried over; for the studies checked, unresolved V genes explain less than half of this, and the remainder is unexplained. This sample is represented by 200,000 to 250,000 clones; approximately 86% of them were singletons. Jointly, the top ten make up around 6.4% of the sample. The sample comprised peripheral blood. The receptor set was obtained from an older woman with active or convalescent COVID-19.

This clone was recorded once. This chain uses TRBV7-9 with TRBJ2-1, with TRBD2 matching 7 bases. Looked up from germline, CDR1 is SEHNR and CDR2 is FQNEAQ (reference sequence). The ends lost 8 bases at V and 0 bases at J; junction bases unmatched: 7. The CDR3 sequence is 15 residues long. In DNA, the CDR3 is TGTGCCAGCCTGCGGCGGGAGAGCTCCTACAATGAGCAGTTCTTC. Residues: CASLRRESSYNEQFF.

This clone was detected only once. The chain has TRBV15 and TRBJ2-1; 13 nucleotides align to TRBD2. Germline-derived CDR1 and CDR2 are LNHNV and YYDKDF (reference sequence). With V trimmed by 5 bases and J by 4 bases, 5 bases remained unmatched. This CDR3 contains 16 residues. The CDR3: CATSATLAGGYNEQFF. The CDR3 DNA is TGTGCCACCAGCGCCACACTAGCGGGGGGGTACAATGAGCAGTTCTTC.

The chain carries TRBV2 and TRBJ1-5; D possibly corresponds to TRBD1 (6 bases). The CDR3 spans 13 residues. Germline V gene lookup returns CDR1 SNHLY and CDR2 FYNNEI. V was pared by 6 bases and J by 5 bases, with 11 bases between. CDR3 coding DNA: TGTGCCAGCAGCCGGGACACCGATCAGCCCCAGCATTTT. Protein product: CASSRDTDQPQHF.

The chain is built from TRBV11-2 and TRBJ1-6, with D uncertain. CDR1 is SGHAT, CDR2 FQNNGV, per germline. The CDR3 has 15 residues. Trimming removed 1 base at V and 9 bases at J, with 13 bases between. This CDR3 reads CASSLVVTAGSPLHF. Written as DNA, the CDR3 is TGTGCCAGCAGCTTAGTAGTGACGGCGGGTTCACCCCTCCACTTT.

This clone has only a few counts. The chain links TRBV4-2 to TRBJ2-7, with TRBD1 matching 7 bases. CDR3 length equals 14 residues. J gave up 3 bases and V 4 bases, and 6 bases lay outside the gene matches. CDR1 and CDR2 from the germline V gene are LGHNA and YNFKEQ. The CDR3 region is CASSLQGIGYEQYF. In DNA form, the CDR3 reads TGTGCCAGCAGCCTACAGGGGATAGGCTACGAGCAGTACTTC.

The chain uses TRBV30 and TRBJ1-2; TRBD1 agrees at 9 bases. This CDR3 region has 14 residues. J lost 5 bases, V lost 2 bases, and 6 bases had no gene match. Germline loops: CDR1 GTSNPN, CDR2 SVGIG (reference sequence). CDR3 region: CAWSHRGPRYGYTF. CDR3 coding DNA: TGTGCCTGGAGTCACAGGGGGCCTCGATATGGCTACACCTTC.